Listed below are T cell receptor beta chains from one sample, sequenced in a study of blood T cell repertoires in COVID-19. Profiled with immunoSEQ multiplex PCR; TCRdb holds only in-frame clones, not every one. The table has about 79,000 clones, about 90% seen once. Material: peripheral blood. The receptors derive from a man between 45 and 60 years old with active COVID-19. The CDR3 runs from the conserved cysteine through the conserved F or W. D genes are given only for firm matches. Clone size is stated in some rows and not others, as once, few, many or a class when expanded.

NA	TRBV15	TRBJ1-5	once	TGTGCCACCAGCAGAGTGTTAGAGGGTCAGCCCCAGCATTTT	CATSRVLEGQPQHF
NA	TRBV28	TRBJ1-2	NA	TGTGCCAGCACTGGGGGCGGTACCTATGGCTACACCTTC	CASTGGGTYGYTF
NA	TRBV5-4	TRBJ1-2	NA	TGTGCCAGCAGCTTGGGCAGGGGCCAGGGGTATGGCTACACCTTC	CASSLGRGQGYGYTF
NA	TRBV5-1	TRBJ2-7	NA	TGCGCCAGCAGCCTGGCAGGGGCCGTTTTCGACGAGCAGTACTTC	CASSLAGAVFDEQYF
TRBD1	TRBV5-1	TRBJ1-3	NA	TGCGCCAGCAGTCAGGGGGCGAGAGGAAACACCATATATTTT	CASSQGARGNTIYF
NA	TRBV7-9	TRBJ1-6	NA	TGTGCCAGCAGCGCGGGACCTAATTCACCCCTCCACTTT	CASSAGPNSPLHF
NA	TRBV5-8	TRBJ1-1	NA	TGTGCCAGCAGCTTGAAGGGGGTGATCACTGAAGCTTTCTTT	CASSLKGVITEAFF
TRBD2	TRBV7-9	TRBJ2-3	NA	TGTGCCAGCAGCCTTAGCGGGGGGAGCGGAGATACGCAGTATTTT	CASSLSGGSGDTQYF
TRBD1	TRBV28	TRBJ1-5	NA	TGTGCCAGCAGTCCCAGGGGGCGCGCCAATCAGCCCCAGCATTTT	CASSPRGRANQPQHF
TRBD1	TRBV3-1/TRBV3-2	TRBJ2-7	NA	TGTGCCAGCAGCCAAGCGGACAGGGGGCCTTCCGAGCAGTACTTC	CASSQADRGPSEQYF
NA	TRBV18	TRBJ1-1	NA	TGTGCCAGCTCACCACTTTCTGGGCAGGGCGGTTTGAACACTGAAGCTTTCTTT	CASSPLSGQGGLNTEAFF
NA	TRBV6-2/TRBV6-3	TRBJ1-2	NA	TGTGCCAGCAGACCTACAGGGACGCCCTATGGCTACACCTTC	CASRPTGTPYGYTF
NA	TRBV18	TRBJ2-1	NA	TGTGCCAGCTCACCGGTCATACTGATCAATGAGCAGTTCTTC	CASSPVILINEQFF
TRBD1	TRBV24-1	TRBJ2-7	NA	TGTGCCACCAGTGATGAGACAGGGATGCTCTACGAGCAGTACTTC	CATSDETGMLYEQYF
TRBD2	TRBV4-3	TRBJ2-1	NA	TGCGCCAGCAGCCAAGACGTTGCGGGGGGATACAATGAGCAGTTCTTC	CASSQDVAGGYNEQFF
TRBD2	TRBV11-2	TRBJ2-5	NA	TGTGCCAGCAGCGAACTAGCGGGGGGGTCCGGCGAGACCCAGTACTTC	CASSELAGGSGETQYF
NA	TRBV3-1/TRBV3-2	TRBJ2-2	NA	TGTGCCAGCAGCCAAGCTCGAACTAGTGGGACCGGGGAGCTGTTTTTT	CASSQARTSGTGELFF
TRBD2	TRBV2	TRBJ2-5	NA	TGTGCCAGCAGGCCGACTAGCGGGAGTTCAGAGACCCAGTACTTC	CASRPTSGSSETQYF
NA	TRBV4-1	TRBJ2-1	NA	TGCGCCAGCAGCCAAGAGCCAGGTACTTATGAGCAGTTCTTC	CASSQEPGTYEQFF
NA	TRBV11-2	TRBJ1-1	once	TGTGCCAGCAGCTTAGATCGCGTCGTCCCGGAAGCTTTCTTT	CASSLDRVVPEAFF
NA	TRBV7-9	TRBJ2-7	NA	TGTGCCAGCAGCTTATTGGGGCCCTACGAGCAGTACTTC	CASSLLGPYEQYF
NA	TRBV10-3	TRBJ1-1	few	TGTGCCATCAGTGAGGGGCAGCTGAGGAACACTGAAGCTTTCTTT	CAISEGQLRNTEAFF
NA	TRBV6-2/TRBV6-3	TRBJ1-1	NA	TGTGCCAGCAGTTACCAGGGTTTTTCCTGGGTGGGTAAGATGAACACTGAAGCTTTCTTT	CASSYQGFSWVGKMNTEAFF
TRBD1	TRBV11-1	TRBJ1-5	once	TGTGCCAGCAGCCGAGACAGGGGCCAGCCCCAGCATTTT	CASSRDRGQPQHF